The 19 T cell receptor beta chains below come from one sample, sequenced in a study of tumor-infiltrating lymphocytes in primary liver carcinoma. Priming with a constant-region primer yielded TCR beta cDNA from 400 to 550 ng total RNA. Amplification in three nested multiplex PCR rounds with slightly modified ARM-PCR gave rise to TCR beta libraries. The study ran its first two PCR rounds for nine to ten cycles each, using TRBV1-TRBV30 forward primers and a C-beta reverse primer. MiXCR, applied by TCRdb to the multiplex PCR reads, yields one record per CDR3 protein. The sample includes 310,000 or so distinct CDR3 sequences, roughly three fifths of them seen just once. The authors took blood RNA from unsorted whole blood and also extracted germline DNA. The specimen was peripheral blood. All receptors derive from a woman aged 25 to 39 with primary liver carcinoma and hepatitis B virus infection.

A word on this clonotype: At one of its ends the junction is not consistent with the germline gene, which may arise from a read error. V and J are TRBV11-3 and TRBJ2-6; 10 positions agree with TRBD1. The CDR3 runs to 19 residues. Germline CDR1 is SGHNT and CDR2 is YENEEA. The CDR3 DNA follows: TGTGCCAACAGCTCTAGGACAGGGGGGAACTTTACTGGGGCCAACGTCCTGACTTTC. The encoded protein is CANSSRTGGNFTGANVLTF.

The chain recombines TRBV4-3 with TRBJ2-5; 8 positions agree with TRBD2. V shed 0 bases, J shed 4 bases, and the junction held 10 bases outside the gene matches. CDR3 length: 17 residues. Germline V gene data show CDR1 as LGHNA and CDR2 as YSLEER. DNA of the CDR3: TGCGCCAGCAGCCAAGATTATGGAGGTCTAGCGGGAGAGACCCAGTACTTC. Translated, it gives CASSQDYGGLAGETQYF.

Details on this clonotype: This is likely a read error, given that the CDR3 carries no conserved phenylalanine or tryptophan at its end. The chain joins TRBV28 to TRBJ2-7; D is possibly TRBD2 (6 bases). The CDR3 is made up of 13 amino acids. With 6 bases removed from V and 6 bases from J, the gap between germline ends came to 15 bases. Germline V gives CDR1 MDHEN, CDR2 SYDVKM. The CDR3: CASRLGRSGEQYS. The CDR3 nucleotides are TGTGCCAGCAGGCTGGGGAGGTCCGGCGAGCAGTACTCC.

The chain couples TRBV4-1 to TRBJ2-7; 15 bases align to TRBD2. Germline values: CDR1 MGHRA, CDR2 YSYEKL. The CDR3 contains 16 residues. CDR3 sequence (DNA): TGCGCCAGCAGCCAAGGGACTAGCGGGAGGGTTGTCGAGCAATACGTC. It translates to CASSQGTSGRVVEQYV.

This clonotype was recorded once. This may arise from a read error, as a much more abundant clone is one base away. The rearrangement joins TRBV7-8 to TRBJ2-6; 8 nucleotides agree with TRBD1. CDR1 and CDR2 (germline): SGHVS, FQNEAQ. CDR3 length: 16 residues. CDR3 DNA: TGTGCCAGCAGCCGATGGACAGGGTCCGGGGCCAAAGTCCTGACTTTC. It translates to CASSRWTGSGAKVLTF.

As to this clonotype: One junction end disagrees with the germline gene, perhaps due to a read error. V is TRBV28 and J is TRBJ2-3; D might be TRBD2 (6 bases). CDR1 and CDR2 (germline): MDHEN, SYDVKM. The CDR3 contains 17 residues. CDR3 DNA: TGTGCCAGCAGCCCCCTGGGACGGGGAGGAGGCACAGATACGCAGTGTTTT. Amino acids: CASSPLGRGGGTDTQCF.

Worth noting for this clonotype: At one of its ends the junction is not consistent with the germline gene, which may arise from a read error. The chain combines TRBV4-1 with TRBJ1-2; 7 bases map to TRBD1. CDR1 MGHRA and CDR2 YSYEKL come from the germline V gene. The length of the CDR3 is 17 residues. DNA of the CDR3: TGCGCCAGCAGCGGGCGAGTAATAGGGGGCGAAATCTATGGCTACATCTTC. Translating gives CASSGRVIGGEIYGYIF.

Turning to this clonotype: At one end the junction does not follow the germline gene, possibly because of a read error. The chain is built from TRBV5-6 and TRBJ2-3; D perhaps matches TRBD2 (5 bases). The CDR3 runs 15 residues. Germline CDR1 is SGHDT and CDR2 is YYEEEE. The CDR3 protein is CVSSSLTSGRDTQYF. DNA of the CDR3: TGTGTCAGCAGCTCCCTGACCAGCGGAAGAGATACGCAGTATTTT.

Of note for this clonotype: A junction boundary mismatches the germline segment, possibly from a read error. The chain recombines TRBV11-2 with TRBJ2-7; weak D call: TRBD1 (5 bases). In germline, CDR1 is SGHAT, CDR2 FQNNGV. The CDR3 has 13 amino acids. The DNA for the CDR3 is TGTGCCAGCAGCTTAGAACGTACAGAGAGACAGTGCTTC. Protein: CASSLERTERQCF.

Worth noting for this clonotype: This may arise from a read error, as a much more abundant clone is one base away. The V call is TRBV4-3, the J call TRBJ2-1, with D possibly matching TRBD1 (6 bases). The germline gives CDR1 LGHNA, CDR2 YSLEER. This CDR3 spans 14 amino acids. The CDR3 DNA sequence: TGCGCCAGCAGCCAAGAATATCAACAGGGTGAGCGGTTCTTC. As protein: CASSQEYQQGERFF.

A note on this clonotype: A much larger clone is a single base away; this may be a read error. This chain links TRBV11-3 with TRBJ1-6; D is unresolved. Germline loops: CDR1 SGHNT, CDR2 YENEEA. CDR3 length equals 15 residues. The chain's CDR3 is CASSPSRVLNSLLHF. CDR3 sequence (DNA): TGTGCCAGCAGCCCCTCCCGGGTTCTTAATTCACTCCTCCACTTT.

The sample holds many counts of this clonotype. J is TRBJ2-3 and V is TRBV11-2, with D uncertain. This CDR3 comprises 15 residues. Germline V gene sequence: CDR1 SGHAT, CDR2 FQNNGV. The V and J ends lost 4 bases and 0 bases respectively, with 11 bases between them. In nucleotides, the CDR3 is TGTGCCAGCAGCTCCGGTATTATGAGCACAGATACGCAGTATTTT. It translates to CASSSGIMSTDTQYF.

Comments on this clonotype: At one end the junction does not follow the germline gene, possibly because of a read error. J is TRBJ2-7 and V is TRBV4-1, with 8 positions matching TRBD2. Germline values: CDR1 MGHRA, CDR2 YSYEKL. The CDR3 has 15 residues. CDR3 nucleotide sequence: TGCGCCAGCAGCCAAGCTAAGACTAGCGCCTATGAGCAGTACTTC. Its protein is CASSQAKTSAYEQYF.

The CDR3 DNA follows: TGTGCCAGCAGCTCCGACCGCCCGCGTGAGCAGTTCTTC. Translation: CASSSDRPREQFF. The chain is built from TRBV7-8 and TRBJ2-1; no clear D. The V end lost 4 bases, the J end lost 9 bases, and 13 bases lay between the germline ends. Looked up from germline, CDR1 is SGHVS and CDR2 is FQNEAQ. CDR3 length: 13 amino acids.

This clonotype has a count of ten or more. The rearrangement uses TRBV4-2 and TRBJ2-6, with D unclear. Trimming removed 4 bases at V and 3 bases at J, with 16 bases between. Germline V gene sequence: CDR1 LGHNA, CDR2 YNFKEQ. The CDR3 extends over 17 amino acids. CDR3 sequence: CASSPTTSSGGANVLTF. The CDR3 nucleotides are TGTGCCAGCAGCCCCACAACAAGCTCTGGTGGGGCCAACGTCCTGACTTTC.

The rearrangement uses TRBV4-3 and TRBJ1-4; tentatively, D is TRBD1 (6 bases). V shed 4 bases and J shed 6 bases, with 27 bases lying between them. Germline V gives CDR1 LGHNA, CDR2 YSLEER. The CDR3 has 19 amino acids. CDR3 nucleotide sequence: TGCGCCAGCAGCCCCCAGCTCAGGATATCCGGGGAGGGGGATGAAAAACTGTTTTTT. Its protein product is CASSPQLRISGEGDEKLFF.

The gene calls are TRBV28 and TRBJ2-2; tentative D call: TRBD1 (6 bases). This CDR3 is built from 15 residues. Per the germline V gene, CDR1 is MDHEN and CDR2 is SYDVKM. V was trimmed by 6 bases and J by 7 bases, leaving 18 bases between them. The CDR3 DNA is TGTGCCAGCAGCGTTTCACAGGGATACAACGGGGAGCTGTTTTTT. This translates into CASSVSQGYNGELFF.

Remarks on this clonotype: A read error may produce the germline difference seen at one junction end. The chain employs TRBV4-1 and TRBJ2-5; TRBD2 might be the D (5 bases). There are 11 residues in the CDR3. The germline gives CDR1 MGHRA, CDR2 YSYEKL. Here the CDR3 reads CASSLGEAQYF. The CDR3 DNA reads TGCGCCAGCAGCTTGGGAGAGGCCCAGTACTTC.

Of note for this clonotype: A much larger clonotype is one base distant, so this may be a read error. The rearrangement joins TRBV6-1 to TRBJ2-2, with D uncertain. CDR1 is MNHNS, CDR2 SASEGT, per germline. The CDR3 has 12 amino acids. CDR3 nucleotide sequence: TGTGCCACCAGTTACTACACCGGGGAGCTGTTTTTT. This gives the protein CATSYYTGELFF.